The clone carrying this T cell receptor beta chain occurred many times. The data were obtained in a study of response to subunit inactivated influenza vaccine. Germline V lookup: CDR1 MNHNS, CDR2 SASEGT. This CDR3 is 16 amino acids long. Trimming stripped 2 bases from V and 0 bases from J, with 11 bases between. TCRdb fed the RT-PCR reads into MiXCR, producing one record per CDR3 protein. The sample yields approximately 730,000 distinct CDR3 sequences, 14% seen once. This TCR came from a man in his fifties who received an inactivated influenza vaccine. The chain couples TRBV6-1 to TRBJ1-3; tentatively, D is TRBD1 (5 bases). Sequences were derived from PBMCs from blood, sampled approximately 15 days before vaccination. DNA of the CDR3: TGTGCCAGCAGTGAACTGTCAGGGAGCTCTGGAAACACCATATATTTT. Encoded protein: CASSELSGSSGNTIYF.